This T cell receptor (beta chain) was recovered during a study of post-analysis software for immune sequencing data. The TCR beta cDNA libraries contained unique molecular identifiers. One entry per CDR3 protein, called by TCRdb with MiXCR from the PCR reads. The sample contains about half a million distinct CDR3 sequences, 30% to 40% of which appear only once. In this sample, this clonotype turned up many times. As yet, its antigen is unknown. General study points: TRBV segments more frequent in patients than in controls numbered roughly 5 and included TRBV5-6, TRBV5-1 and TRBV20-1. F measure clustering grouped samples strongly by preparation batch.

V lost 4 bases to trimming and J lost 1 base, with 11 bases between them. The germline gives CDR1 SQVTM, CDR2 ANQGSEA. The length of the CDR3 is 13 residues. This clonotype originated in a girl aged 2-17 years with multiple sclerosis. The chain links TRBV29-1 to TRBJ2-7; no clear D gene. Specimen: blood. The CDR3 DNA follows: TGCAGCGTTGGGGCCTTGGGATCCTACGAGCAGTACTTC. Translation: CSVGALGSYEQYF.